The rows below give T cell receptor beta chains drawn from one sample of a study of T cells in Graves' hyperthyroidism and ophthalmopathy. TCRdb fed the multiplex PCR reads into MiXCR, producing one record per CDR3 protein. This table has about 620,000 distinct CDR3 sequences, 15% to 20% appearing once. The sequenced material came from blood. These receptors came from a young woman with Graves' hyperthyroidism. The CDR3 runs from the conserved cysteine through the conserved F or W. D genes are given only for firm matches. Clone size is given for some rows only: seen once, a few or many times, or a class if the clone is expanded.

>.|TRBJ2-1|TRBD2|TRBV19
CASSIGGLVISSYNEQFF
TGTGCCAGTAGTATTGGGGGACTAGTCATCAGCTCCTACAATGAGCAGTTCTTC
>many|TRBJ2-7|.|TRBV20-1
CSADIRDEQYF
TGCAGTGCTGACATCAGGGACGAGCAGTACTTC
>many|TRBJ1-1|TRBD1|TRBV29-1
CSVSNRGNTEAFF
TGCAGCGTCTCTAACAGGGGGAACACTGAAGCTTTCTTT
>.|TRBJ2-2|.|TRBV7-2
CASSLLSTGLDTGELFF
TGTGCCAGCAGCTTATTATCGACAGGCTTAGACACCGGGGAGCTGTTTTTT
>many|TRBJ2-3|.|TRBV28
CASTQGGDTQYF
TGTGCCAGCACTCAGGGGGGGGATACGCAGTATTTT
>.|TRBJ2-7|TRBD1|TRBV7-3
CASSLGSRGFDEQYF
TGTGCCAGCAGCCTAGGGAGCAGGGGGTTCGACGAGCAGTACTTC
>few|TRBJ2-1|TRBD2|TRBV6-2/TRBV6-3
CASRTSGRAGEQFF
TGTGCCAGCAGAACTAGCGGGAGGGCTGGTGAGCAGTTCTTC
>many|TRBJ2-7|TRBD2|TRBV7-9
CASSHPSGRYEQYF
TGTGCCAGCAGCCACCCTAGCGGGAGATACGAGCAGTACTTC
>.|TRBJ1-1|.|TRBV12-3/TRBV12-4
CASSYREGDEAFF
TGTGCCAGCAGCTACAGGGAAGGGGATGAAGCTTTCTTT
>many|TRBJ2-3|.|TRBV28
CASSLQTLLSSTDTQYF
TGTGCCAGCAGTCTACAGACCCTACTGTCTAGCACAGATACGCAGTATTTT
>.|TRBJ2-6|.|TRBV5-1
CASSLPTGRFADGANVLTF
TGCGCCAGCAGCTTGCCGACGGGGAGATTTGCGGATGGGGCCAACGTCCTGACTTTC
>.|TRBJ2-3|TRBD2|TRBV4-3
CASSQGVLAGSTDTQYF
TGCGCCAGCAGCCAAGGGGTGCTAGCGGGGAGCACAGATACGCAGTATTTT
>.|TRBJ2-4|TRBD2|TRBV20-1
CSASASGRAGIRNIQYF
TGCAGTGCTAGTGCCAGCGGGAGGGCCGGGATCAGAAACATTCAGTACTTC
>.|TRBJ2-7|TRBD2|TRBV29-1
CSAVWASGSSYEQYF
TGCAGCGCCGTATGGGCTAGCGGGAGCTCCTACGAGCAGTACTTC
>many|TRBJ2-4|TRBD1|TRBV28
CASSFDRVVDIQYF
TGTGCCAGCAGTTTTGACAGGGTCGTAGACATTCAGTACTTC
>many|TRBJ1-1|.|TRBV6-5
CASSYGGLEAFF
TGTGCCAGCAGTTACGGCGGACTTGAAGCTTTCTTT
>.|TRBJ2-7|.|TRBV12-5
CASGLVRTLLSYEQYF
TGTGCTAGTGGTTTGGTGAGGACACTCCTCTCCTACGAGCAGTACTTC
>many|TRBJ2-7|.|TRBV7-2
CASTRGGLAGEQYF
TGTGCCAGCACCAGGGGGGGGCTAGCGGGCGAGCAGTACTTC
>few|TRBJ2-7|.|TRBV2
CASRGPESRSSYEQYF
TGTGCCAGCAGGGGCCCGGAATCCCGAAGCTCCTACGAGCAGTACTTC
>.|TRBJ2-3|TRBD1|TRBV24-1
CATSDSGTGNTDTQYF
TGTGCCACCAGTGACTCCGGGACAGGCAACACAGATACGCAGTATTTT
>few|TRBJ1-6|.|TRBV6-5
CASSYSQGDSPLHF
TGTGCCAGCAGTTACTCCCAGGGTGACTCACCCCTCCACTTT
>.|TRBJ2-5|.|TRBV5-1
CASSWWGEETQYF
TGCGCCAGCAGCTGGTGGGGCGAAGAGACCCAGTACTTC
>many|TRBJ2-1|.|TRBV3-1
CASSPTSYNEQFF
TGTGCCAGCTCACCAACTAGCTACAATGAGCAGTTCTTC
>.|TRBJ1-1|TRBD1|TRBV19
CASSATGGTEAFF
TGTGCCAGTAGTGCAACAGGGGGCACTGAAGCTTTCTTT
>few|TRBJ2-1|TRBD1|TRBV29-1
CSVRGQGSGSSYNEQFF
TGCAGCGTTAGGGGACAGGGGAGTGGGAGCTCCTACAATGAGCAGTTCTTC
>few|TRBJ2-1|.|TRBV7-3
CASSSSGPGHEQFF
TGTGCCAGCAGCTCATCCGGGCCGGGGCATGAGCAGTTCTTC
>few|TRBJ1-5|.|TRBV19
CASSTSQSGPPQHF
TGTGCCAGTAGTACGTCCCAAAGCGGTCCGCCCCAGCATTTT
>.|TRBJ2-1|.|TRBV7-9
CASTYNGEQFF
TGTGCCAGCACCTACAATGGTGAGCAGTTCTTC